This T cell receptor (beta chain) came from a study of shared clonotypes between healthy human individuals. V was pared by 5 bases and J by 7 bases, with 18 bases of the junction left unmatched. The CDR3 covers 17 residues. Germline V gives CDR1 LNHDA, CDR2 SQIVND (reference sequence). Measured with immunoSEQ multiplex PCR; TCRdb has only the in-frame clones, and not every one. Altogether approximately 1,500,000 clones are present, approximately 98% being singletons, with the ten largest covering approximately 0.45%. This clonotype originated in a man aged 25 to 40 in good health. The V call is TRBV19, the J call TRBJ2-7; TRBD1 matches 9 bases. Sequencing was performed on naive CD4+ T cells sorted from blood. Subset: CD45RA+ positively selected. As DNA, the CDR3 is TGTGCCAGTAGTCCGCAGCCCCCGGGACAGGGATCGGGTGAGCAGTACTTC. This encodes CASSPQPPGQGSGEQYF.